Listed below are T cell receptor beta chains from one sample, sequenced in a study of shared clonotypes between healthy human individuals. Profiling relied on immunoSEQ multiplex PCR, and the TCRdb table lists in-frame clones only, not all of them. This sample has millions of clones, with around 90% found just once. The sample taken for sequencing was naive CD4+ T cells sorted from blood. These receptors were collected from a man aged 18 to 29 in good health. CDR3s include the opening cysteine and the closing phenylalanine or tryptophan. The D gene is left open where the match is weak. Size is stated for part of the rows, as once, few or many counts, or as a class when the clone is expanded.

j_call | v_call | d_call | clone_size | cdr3_aa | cdr3_nt
TRBJ1-6 | TRBV30 | NA | NA | CAWSVLIRGGSPLHF | TGTGCCTGGAGTGTATTGATCAGGGGTGGCTCACCCCTCCACTTT
TRBJ2-5 | TRBV15 | NA | NA | CATSSTGYGETQYF | TGTGCCACCAGCTCTACAGGGTACGGAGAGACCCAGTACTTC
TRBJ1-1 | TRBV7-3 | NA | NA | CASSQQANTEAFF | TGTGCCAGCAGCCAACAGGCAAACACTGAAGCTTTCTTT
TRBJ1-6 | TRBV19 | NA | NA | CASGQGNSPLHF | TGTGCCAGTGGGCAGGGGAATTCACCCCTCCACTTT
TRBJ2-2 | TRBV19 | NA | NA | CASRGNLGNTGELFF | TGTGCCAGTAGGGGGAACCTAGGGAACACCGGGGAGCTGTTTTTT
TRBJ2-2 | TRBV6-4 | NA | NA | CASSGSTGNTGELFF | TGTGCCAGCAGTGGCTCAACAGGGAACACCGGGGAGCTGTTTTTT
TRBJ2-3 | TRBV5-8 | TRBD1 | NA | CASSLVHPGTGSTDTQYF | TGTGCCAGCAGCTTGGTACATCCCGGGACAGGGAGCACAGATACGCAGTATTTT
TRBJ2-2 | TRBV7-6 | TRBD1 | NA | CASSPQGGGTGELFF | TGTGCCAGCAGCCCTCAAGGGGGCGGCACCGGGGAGCTGTTTTTT
TRBJ2-3 | TRBV29-1 | TRBD1 | once | CSARVRDSYYPSTDTQYF | TGCAGCGCTAGGGTCCGGGACAGCTATTATCCTAGCACAGATACGCAGTATTTT
TRBJ2-6 | TRBV28 | NA | NA | CASSSLRSGANVLTF | TGTGCCAGCAGTTCCCTGAGATCGGGGGCCAACGTCCTGACTTTC
TRBJ1-1 | TRBV18 | TRBD1 | once | CASSPQGQGIDTEAFF | TGTGCCAGCTCACCACAGGGACAGGGAATAGACACTGAAGCTTTCTTT
TRBJ2-7 | TRBV18 | NA | once | CASSPAGSYEQYF | TGTGCCAGCTCACCCGCAGGTTCCTACGAGCAGTACTTC
TRBJ2-7 | TRBV5-4 | TRBD2 | NA | CASSLGGRSYEQYF | TGTGCCAGCAGCTTGGGCGGGAGGTCCTACGAGCAGTACTTC
TRBJ1-1 | TRBV27 | NA | NA | CASSFSGAGTEAFF | TGTGCCAGCAGTTTTTCGGGGGCAGGCACTGAAGCTTTCTTT
TRBJ1-5 | TRBV18 | TRBD1 | few | CASSPEQGAVQPQHF | TGTGCCAGCTCACCGGAACAGGGGGCCGTTCAGCCCCAGCATTTT
TRBJ1-4 | TRBV15 | NA | NA | CATSRDPGNEKLFF | TGTGCCACCAGCAGAGATCCGGGGAATGAAAAACTGTTTTTT
TRBJ2-6 | TRBV7-9 | NA | NA | CASSPPRPAGANVLTF | TGTGCCAGCAGCCCCCCTCGACCCGCTGGGGCCAACGTCCTGACTTTC